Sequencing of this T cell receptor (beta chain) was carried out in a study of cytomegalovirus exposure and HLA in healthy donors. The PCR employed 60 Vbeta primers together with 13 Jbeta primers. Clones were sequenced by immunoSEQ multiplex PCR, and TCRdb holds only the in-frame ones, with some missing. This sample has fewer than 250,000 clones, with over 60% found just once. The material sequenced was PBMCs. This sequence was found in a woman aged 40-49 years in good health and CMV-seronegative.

The DNA for the CDR3 is TGTGCCAGCAGCTTAAGGGGGCGGGGTGGATGGGAAGAGACCCAGTACTTC. Protein sequence: CASSLRGRGGWEETQYF. The chain couples TRBV11-2 to TRBJ2-5; a weak D match, TRBD1 (7 bases). CDR1 is SGHAT, CDR2 FQNNGV, per germline. V was trimmed by 2 bases and J by 3 bases, leaving 19 bases between them. The CDR3 is 17 residues long.